This T cell receptor beta chain was captured by sequencing in a study of T cell responses to AZD1222 COVID-19 vaccine. As for the study in general: Pooling was applied to second doses at about 4 or about 12 weeks.

Points from the study as a whole: The breadth and depth of Spike-specific TCRs increased once two AZD1222 doses had been given. Donors skewed white British and female; clonal diversity was possibly underestimated.

As regards this clone: Its antigen is not known.

Assay: immunoSEQ multiplex PCR; the TCRdb copy retains only in-frame clones and omits some. The table includes 95,000 to 150,000 clones, around 85% detected once. Per germline, CDR1 KGHDR and CDR2 SFDVKD. The V and J ends lost 4 bases and 7 bases respectively, with 12 bases between them. The CDR3 covers 13 residues. This TCR was recovered from an adult in good health. Sequencing was performed on peripheral blood, taken on day 0 of AZD1222 vaccination. The chain carries TRBV24-1 and TRBJ1-2; possibly TRBD1 for D (6 bases). Written as DNA, the CDR3 is TGTGCCACCAGTGACCGGGACACGCGTGGCTACACCTTC. This gives the protein CATSDRDTRGYTF.